These T cell receptor beta chains were read from a single sample in a study of blood T cell repertoires in COVID-19. TCRdb's table, derived via immunoSEQ multiplex PCR, lists solely in-frame clones and lacks some. This sample has 200,000 to 300,000 clones; 85% to 90% occur once, and the top ten carry about 1.3%. Sample: peripheral blood. The source is an elderly man with acute or convalescent COVID-19. CDR3s include the opening cysteine and the closing phenylalanine or tryptophan. Fields, in order: clone size, D gene, J gene, V gene, CDR3 protein, CDR3 DNA. D genes are given only for firm matches. Rows give clone size only sometimes, using once, few, many, or a class for an expanded clone.

size: .
D: .
J: TRBJ2-5
V: TRBV18
CDR3: CASSPEAYQETQYF
DNA: TGTGCCAGCTCACCGGAGGCTTACCAAGAGACCCAGTACTTC

size: .
D: TRBD1
J: TRBJ1-4
V: TRBV5-1
CDR3: CASSSGTASLATNEKLFF
DNA: TGCGCCAGCAGCTCTGGGACAGCATCCCTCGCAACTAATGAAAAACTGTTTTTT

size: once
D: .
J: TRBJ2-4
V: TRBV3-1/TRBV3-2
CDR3: CASSQDLGYRYF
DNA: TGTGCCAGCAGCCAAGATCTTGGGTACAGGTACTTC

size: .
D: .
J: TRBJ2-1
V: TRBV9
CDR3: CASSVRGGSYNEQFF
DNA: TGTGCCAGCAGCGTGAGAGGGGGCTCCTACAATGAGCAGTTCTTC

size: .
D: .
J: TRBJ1-2
V: TRBV4-1
CDR3: CASSPPQDSTIRGYTF
DNA: TGCGCCAGCAGCCCACCACAGGATTCCACGATCCGCGGCTACACCTTC

size: .
D: TRBD1
J: TRBJ1-1
V: TRBV4-1
CDR3: CASSSGGNTEAFF
DNA: TGCGCCAGCAGCTCAGGGGGGAACACTGAAGCTTTCTTT

size: .
D: .
J: TRBJ1-5
V: TRBV18
CDR3: CASSAVDSNQPQHF
DNA: TGTGCCAGCTCGGCGGTAGATAGCAATCAGCCCCAGCATTTT

size: .
D: .
J: TRBJ1-1
V: TRBV5-4
CDR3: CASSGAWGRTEAFF
DNA: TGTGCCAGCAGCGGAGCGTGGGGGCGTACTGAAGCTTTCTTT

size: .
D: .
J: TRBJ1-5
V: TRBV19
CDR3: CASSMTTVYNQPQHF
DNA: TGTGCCAGTAGTATGACGACAGTCTATAATCAGCCCCAGCATTTT

size: .
D: .
J: TRBJ1-5
V: TRBV7-9
CDR3: CASSLGGGRGNQPQHF
DNA: TGTGCCAGCAGCCTCGGGGGGGGCCGGGGCAATCAGCCCCAGCATTTT

size: .
D: TRBD2
J: TRBJ2-1
V: TRBV7-9
CDR3: CASSPSGAGYNEQFF
DNA: TGTGCCAGCAGCCCCAGCGGGGCGGGATACAATGAGCAGTTCTTC

size: .
D: TRBD2
J: TRBJ2-5
V: TRBV5-1
CDR3: CASSFHRLAGQETQYF
DNA: TGCGCCAGCAGCTTTCACAGACTAGCGGGCCAAGAGACCCAGTACTTC

size: .
D: TRBD1
J: TRBJ1-4
V: TRBV6-5
CDR3: CASSPTGTGLEKLFF
DNA: TGTGCCAGCAGTCCTACCGGGACAGGGTTAGAAAAACTGTTTTTT

size: once
D: TRBD1
J: TRBJ2-3
V: TRBV28
CDR3: CASNLLGTVSTDTQYF
DNA: TGTGCCAGCAACCTCCTCGGGACAGTTAGCACAGATACGCAGTATTTT

size: .
D: TRBD1
J: TRBJ1-3
V: TRBV28
CDR3: CASSPRTGSSGNTIYF
DNA: TGTGCCAGCAGTCCCAGGACAGGTAGCTCTGGAAACACCATATATTTT

size: .
D: TRBD2
J: TRBJ2-1
V: TRBV3-1/TRBV3-2
CDR3: CASSATSGDYNEQFF
DNA: TGTGCCAGCAGCGCAACTAGCGGGGACTACAATGAGCAGTTCTTC

size: once
D: TRBD2
J: TRBJ2-3
V: TRBV9
CDR3: CASSPQLAGYTQYF
DNA: TGTGCCAGCAGCCCACAACTAGCGGGTTATACGCAGTATTTT

size: few
D: .
J: TRBJ2-6
V: TRBV7-9
CDR3: CASSSSGRANVLTF
DNA: TGTGCCAGCAGCTCATCCGGTAGGGCCAACGTCCTGACTTTC

size: once
D: TRBD1
J: TRBJ1-1
V: TRBV10-3
CDR3: CAISKGARQGMNTEAFF
DNA: TGTGCCATCAGCAAAGGTGCAAGACAGGGAATGAACACTGAAGCTTTCTTT

size: .
D: .
J: TRBJ2-3
V: TRBV9
CDR3: CASSVGSGTDTQYF
DNA: TGTGCCAGCAGCGTAGGTTCAGGGACAGATACGCAGTATTTT

size: .
D: TRBD1
J: TRBJ2-7
V: TRBV15
CDR3: CATSGRSPRGTGYAEQYF
DNA: TGTGCCACCAGCGGGAGAAGCCCTAGGGGGACAGGGTACGCCGAGCAGTACTTC

size: few
D: TRBD1
J: TRBJ1-2
V: TRBV4-3
CDR3: CASSQEGQGGSNYGYTF
DNA: TGCGCCAGCAGCCAAGAAGGACAGGGAGGTTCTAACTATGGCTACACCTTC

size: .
D: .
J: TRBJ2-7
V: TRBV29-1
CDR3: CSALVSRSIEQYF
DNA: TGCAGCGCCCTGGTCTCGAGGAGTATCGAGCAGTACTTC

size: .
D: .
J: TRBJ1-3
V: TRBV9
CDR3: CASSGWGEGSGNTIYF
DNA: TGTGCCAGCAGCGGATGGGGGGAAGGGTCTGGAAACACCATATATTTT

size: .
D: .
J: TRBJ1-2
V: TRBV28
CDR3: CASSQGGGAVDGYTF
DNA: TGTGCCAGCAGCCAGGGAGGCGGCGCGGTAGATGGCTACACCTTC

size: .
D: TRBD1
J: TRBJ1-5
V: TRBV20-1
CDR3: CSASASIGTGRDDQPQHF
DNA: TGCAGTGCCAGTGCTAGTATAGGGACAGGGAGGGACGATCAGCCCCAGCATTTT

size: .
D: .
J: TRBJ1-3
V: TRBV29-1
CDR3: CSAAETNAGNTIYF
DNA: TGCAGCGCGGCCGAGACAAATGCTGGAAACACCATATATTTT

size: .
D: TRBD1
J: TRBJ2-7
V: TRBV29-1
CDR3: CSVALGQLQATYEQYF
DNA: TGCAGCGTTGCCTTGGGACAGCTCCAAGCCACCTACGAGCAGTACTTC